Given below is one T cell receptor (beta chain) in context. No antigen is known for it. Unique molecular identifiers were present in the TCR beta cDNA libraries. Once roughly 1 to 11 million T cells were used, approximately 470,000 cDNA molecules resulted. One entry per CDR3 protein, called by TCRdb with MiXCR from the PCR reads. The data contain around 440,000 distinct CDR3 sequences, roughly 45% of them singletons. Germline CDR1 and CDR2: SGHTA and FQGNSA. Trimming removed 0 bases at V and 10 bases at J, with 10 bases between. The CDR3 runs to 13 residues. The sample originates from a study of post-analysis software for immune sequencing data. Looking at the study overall: Included among the disease courses, which were recorded for the cohort, were relapsing-remitting, secondary progressive and progressive-relapsing multiple sclerosis.

Study-wide results and limits: About 5 TRBV segments, including TRBV5-6, TRBV5-1 and TRBV20-1, were more frequent in patients than controls.

Sequencing was done on a sample of blood. The clonotype originates from a girl aged 5 to 17 with multiple sclerosis. V is TRBV7-2 and J is TRBJ1-5; a weak D match, TRBD1 (6 bases). The CDR3: CASSLARDIPQHF. CDR3 bases: TGTGCCAGCAGCTTAGCGCGGGACATTCCCCAGCATTTT.